These 24 T cell receptor beta chains came from one sample sequenced in a study of early T cells in non-severe SARS-CoV-2 infection. TCRdb ran MiXCR on the 5' RACE reads and lists one entry per CDR3 protein. The profile covers about 64,000 distinct CDR3 sequences, with less than 15% appearing a single time and more than 3.5% taken by the ten largest. Sequencing was carried out using whole blood. All receptors derive from an adult who was a healthcare worker with PCR-confirmed SARS-CoV-2 infection or an uninfected control (not recorded which).

The V call is TRBV29-1, the J call TRBJ2-7, with D possibly TRBD2 on 7 matching bases. Germline V CDR1 and CDR2: SQVTM, ANQGSEA. This CDR3 has 14 residues. The V end lost 7 bases, the J end lost 3 bases, and 19 bases lay between the germline ends. Here the CDR3 DNA reads TGCAGCGCGACCTCCACGGGGGGCCTCTACGAGCAGTACTTC. Protein: CSATSTGGLYEQYF.

The genes are TRBV7-8 and TRBJ2-7; D not certain. The V gene's germline CDR1 is SGHVS and CDR2 FQNEAQ. The V and J ends lost 1 base and 1 base respectively, with 14 bases between them. The CDR3 is 16 amino acids. CDR3 loop: CASSLDIGRASYEQYF. CDR3 nucleotide sequence: TGTGCCAGCAGCTTAGATATCGGTCGGGCATCCTACGAGCAGTACTTC.

The CDR3: CASSYSPGLTEAFF. The CDR3 bases are TGTGCCAGCAGTTACTCCCCGGGTTTAACTGAAGCTTTCTTT. The chain recombines TRBV6-5 with TRBJ1-1; D gene ambiguous. The CDR3 has 14 residues. Trimming removed 0 bases from V and 5 bases from J, with 10 bases in between. Germline V gives CDR1 MNHEY, CDR2 SVGAGI.

This clonotype occurred many times. This rearrangement joins TRBV10-3 to TRBJ1-1; 8 bases are a match to TRBD1. The germline V gene has CDR1 ENHRY and CDR2 SYGVKD. V gave up 5 bases and J gave up 10 bases; unmatched junction bases: 9. There are 13 residues in the CDR3. CDR3 loop: CAISIQGERGAFF. The CDR3 DNA reads TGTGCCATCAGTATACAGGGGGAGAGGGGAGCTTTCTTT.

The V gene is TRBV12-3 or TRBV12-4, the J gene TRBJ1-1; D gene uncertain. Trimming stripped 0 bases from V and 11 bases from J, with 10 bases between. This CDR3 is built from 12 residues. As DNA, the CDR3 is TGTGCCAGCAGTTTAGCGCTCTGGAAGGCTTTCTTT. The encoded protein is CASSLALWKAFF.

About this clonotype itself: The germline gene is not matched at one end of the junction; a read error may be the cause. The chain employs TRBV7-7 and TRBJ2-3, with TRBD2 identical over 7 bases. The length of the CDR3 is 15 residues. Germline V gene lookup returns CDR1 SSHAT and CDR2 FNYEAQ (reference sequence). CDR3 region: CASSRSGVGTDTQYF. For the CDR3, the DNA is TGTGCTAGCAGCCGGAGCGGGGTGGGGACAGATACGCAGTATTTT.

This clonotype appeared a few times. The J gene is TRBJ2-1, the V gene TRBV20-1, with 12 bases lining up with TRBD2. Trimming cost V 6 bases and J 12 bases; bases outside gene matches: 6. The CDR3 runs 12 residues. In germline, CDR1 is DFQATT, CDR2 SNEGSKA (reference sequence). CDR3 amino acids: CSARTSGDGQFF. The CDR3 bases are TGCAGTGCAAGGACTAGCGGGGACGGGCAGTTCTTC.

The rearrangement joins TRBV7-9 to TRBJ2-3; D is undetermined. Germline V gene sequence: CDR1 SEHNR, CDR2 FQNEAQ (reference sequence). V was pared by 5 bases and J by 5 bases, with 8 bases between. CDR3 size: 12 residues. The CDR3: CASSPEVDTQYF. Here the CDR3 DNA reads TGTGCCAGCAGCCCCGAGGTAGATACGCAGTATTTT.

J is TRBJ1-6 and V is TRBV7-2, with a tentative D call TRBD1 (6 bases). Germline lookup yields CDR1 SGHTA and CDR2 FQGNSA. V was shortened by 3 bases and J by 6 bases, with 15 bases between the two germline ends. This CDR3 is built from 16 residues. CDR3: CASSFGTGYGNSPLHF. The CDR3 DNA is TGTGCCAGCAGCTTTGGAACAGGGTATGGTAATTCACCCCTCCACTTT.

This clonotype showed up just a few times. This chain connects TRBV12-5 to TRBJ2-2; D is perhaps TRBD1 or TRBD2 (5 bases each). Trimming cost V 5 bases and J 3 bases, with 10 bases left between them. CDR1 is LGHNT and CDR2 is FRNRAP in the germline V gene. This CDR3 comprises 14 residues. CDR3 coding DNA: TGTGCTAGTGGTCCAGGGACGTACACCGGGGAGCTGTTTTTT. This encodes CASGPGTYTGELFF.

In this sample, this clonotype turned up a few times. The V call is TRBV2, the J call TRBJ2-1, with D perhaps given as TRBD1 or TRBD2 (6 bases each). CDR3 size: 17 residues. The germline gives CDR1 SNHLY, CDR2 FYNNEI. V gave up 6 bases and J gave up 0 bases, with 18 bases separating them. CDR3 residues: CASSRTGGQSSYNEQFF. The CDR3 DNA follows: TGTGCCAGCAGCCGAACCGGGGGCCAATCCTCCTACAATGAGCAGTTCTTC.

The V call is TRBV12-3 or TRBV12-4, the J call TRBJ2-5; possible D gene TRBD1, 6 bases. V lost 6 bases and J 5 bases, leaving 10 bases between the germline ends. This CDR3 is 12 amino acids long. This CDR3 reads CASSRGGETQYF. CDR3 coding DNA: TGTGCCAGCAGCAGGGGTGGCGAGACCCAGTACTTC.

This chain uses TRBV6-5 with TRBJ2-2; tentative D call: TRBD2 (6 bases). CDR3 length: 13 amino acids. V was shortened by 7 bases and J by 3 bases, with 9 bases between the two germline ends. The germline V gene encodes CDR1 MNHEY and CDR2 SVGAGI. The CDR3 DNA sequence: TGTGCCAGCACGGAGGGGTACACCGGGGAGCTGTTTTTT. Protein product: CASTEGYTGELFF.

The chain combines TRBV5-1 with TRBJ2-7; D gene uncertain. CDR1 and CDR2 (germline): SGHRS, YFSETQ. Deletions cut 2 bases from V and 7 bases from J, with 16 bases between. The CDR3 runs to 14 residues. The CDR3 loop is CASSLVSSPREQYF. CDR3 nucleotides: TGCGCCAGCAGCTTAGTATCCTCCCCGCGGGAGCAGTACTTC.

In this sample, this clonotype turned up many times. V is TRBV6-6 and J is TRBJ1-1; D not certain. Trimming removed 4 bases from V and 5 bases from J, with 11 bases in between. The CDR3 loop spans 13 amino acids. The germline V gene has CDR1 MNHNY and CDR2 SVGAGI (reference sequence). Here the CDR3 DNA reads TGTGCCAGCAGTTTCGTAGACGGGACTGAAGCTTTCTTT. Its protein product is CASSFVDGTEAFF.

This clonotype was seen repeatedly, ten times or more. The chain has TRBV10-1 and TRBJ1-2, with TRBD1 matching 7 bases. The CDR3 loop spans 13 amino acids. CDR1 WNHNN and CDR2 SYGVQD come from the germline V gene (reference sequence). V shed 7 bases, J shed 4 bases, and the junction held 6 bases outside the gene matches. The CDR3, as DNA: TGCGCCAGCAAACCGGGACAGCGCTATGGCTACACCTTC. Encoded protein: CASKPGQRYGYTF.

In this sample, this clonotype turned up many times. This sequence joins TRBV20-1 and TRBJ2-7; D possibly corresponds to TRBD1 (6 bases). The CDR3 is 11 residues long. Trimming pared 7 bases from V and 5 bases from J, leaving 12 bases between. Germline CDR1 reads DFQATT; CDR2 reads SNEGSKA (reference sequence). CDR3 sequence reads: CSVGRGDEQYF. CDR3 bases: TGCAGTGTTGGCAGGGGCGACGAGCAGTACTTC.

This chain connects TRBV30 to TRBJ1-5; TRBD1 matches 9 bases. Germline CDR1 and CDR2: GTSNPN and SVGIG (reference sequence). J lost 2 bases, V lost 3 bases, and 17 bases had no gene match. This CDR3 is built from 19 residues. The DNA of the CDR3 is TGTGCCTGGAGGGACCCGGGACAGGGAGGTTATTGGGGCAATCAGCCCCAGCATTTT. Translated, it gives CAWRDPGQGGYWGNQPQHF.

The chain carries TRBV6-1 and TRBJ2-1, with D maybe TRBD2 (6 bases). V was shortened by 6 bases and J by 0 bases, with 12 bases between the two germline ends. The CDR3 spans 15 residues. CDR1 and CDR2 (germline): MNHNS, SASEGT. CDR3 in amino acids: CASSLDGSSYNEQFF. The CDR3, as DNA: TGTGCCAGCAGCCTTGACGGGAGCTCCTACAATGAGCAGTTCTTC.

In its sample, this clonotype was seen a few times. CDR3 sequence: CASSPTGRWTYEQYF. CDR3 coding DNA: TGTGCCAGCAGCCCAACAGGCCGTTGGACCTACGAGCAGTACTTC. The chain combines TRBV3-1 with TRBJ2-7; maybe TRBD1 (5 bases). V was shortened by 4 bases and J by 2 bases, with 15 bases between the two germline ends. Germline CDR1 and CDR2: LGHDT and YNNKEL (reference sequence). This CDR3 contains 15 residues.

This chain links TRBV29-1 with TRBJ1-4; 9 bases map to TRBD1. The germline gives CDR1 SQVTM, CDR2 ANQGSEA. The CDR3 runs to 10 residues. J gave up 14 bases and V 6 bases, and 4 bases lay outside the gene matches. This chain's CDR3 is CSVLDRGLFF. CDR3 DNA: TGCAGCGTCCTCGACAGGGGGCTGTTTTTT.

This clonotype was counted many times. This chain joins TRBV7-9 and TRBJ2-2; D uncertain. V was cut by 0 bases and J by 7 bases, with 6 bases left in between. The CDR3 has 13 residues. CDR1 and CDR2 from the germline V gene are SEHNR and FQNEAQ (reference sequence). The CDR3 DNA follows: TGTGCCAGCAGCTTAGCGACCCTCGGGGAGCTGTTTTTT. Its translation: CASSLATLGELFF.

This clonotype has at least ten counts. CDR3 amino acids: CASSSTRAGEQYF. CDR3 in DNA: TGTGCCAGCAGCTCAACCCGTGCGGGGGAGCAGTACTTC. The chain couples TRBV9 to TRBJ2-7, with D tentatively TRBD2 (6 bases). V lost 4 bases, J lost 7 bases, and 15 bases lay in between. CDR3 length equals 13 residues. The germline gives CDR1 SGDLS, CDR2 YYNGEE.

In its sample, this clonotype was seen a few times. This chain joins TRBV12-3 or TRBV12-4 and TRBJ2-1, with 7 bases fitting TRBD2. V shed 7 bases, J shed 10 bases, and the junction held 7 bases outside the gene matches. The CDR3 has 12 residues. The CDR3 sequence is CASTLTSWEQFF. DNA for the CDR3: TGTGCCAGCACCCTGACTAGCTGGGAGCAGTTCTTC.